The 3 T cell receptor beta chains in this list originate from one sample, sequenced in a study of blood T cells in healthy people across ages. The second PCR ran about 7 to 12 cycles with a sample-barcoded 5' primer and J-beta primers. Via MiXCR, TCRdb re-called the 5' RACE reads, giving one row per CDR3 protein. Here the sample spans 2 million or so distinct CDR3 sequences, 49% being singletons. What was sequenced was blood. The receptor source for this set is a woman in her 40s in good health.

In its sample, this clonotype was seen a few times. The chain combines TRBV7-2 with TRBJ2-7; 9 nucleotides align to TRBD1. The V gene's germline CDR1 is SGHTA and CDR2 FQGNSA. The length of the CDR3 is 15 residues. V lost 4 bases to trimming and J lost 4 bases; unmatched junction nucleotides: 8. This CDR3 is CASSSTGTGPYEQYF. The CDR3 DNA follows: TGTGCCAGCAGCTCGACAGGGACAGGGCCTTACGAGCAGTACTTC.

The chain recombines TRBV6-2 or TRBV6-3 with TRBJ2-5, with TRBD1 matching over 8 bases. The germline CDR1 and CDR2 sequences are MNHEY and SVGEGT. The V gene end was trimmed by 5 bases and the J gene end by 0 bases; junction bases not matched to a gene: 5. This CDR3 region has 15 residues. CDR3 sequence (DNA): TGTGCCAGCAGTGCTCAGGGGGCTAACCAAGAGACCCAGTACTTC. Its protein product is CASSAQGANQETQYF.

This sequence joins TRBV20-1 and TRBJ1-2; weak D call: TRBD1 (5 bases). Germline V CDR1 and CDR2: DFQATT, SNEGSKA (reference sequence). CDR3 size: 15 residues. V was clipped by 2 bases and J by 2 bases, with 15 bases between them. DNA of the CDR3: TGCAGTGCTAGATCGCCAGCGGGGGAGAACTATGGCTACACCTTC. As protein: CSARSPAGENYGYTF.